The present T cell receptor (beta chain) was sequenced within a study of T cells after yellow fever vaccination. Overall study: Each low-cell-number fraction was prepared by means of SMART-Seq v4 Ultra Low Input. Points from the study as a whole: CD4 and CD8 compartments shared a small share of clonotypes. Contaminating bulk clonotypes could be abundant in FACS-sorted repertoires.

Worth noting for this clonotype: Its antigen is undetermined.

The CDR3 is 16 amino acids. V gave up 0 bases and J gave up 3 bases; unmatched junction bases: 4. Per germline, CDR1 SGHRS and CDR2 YFSETQ. One entry per CDR3 protein, called by TCRdb with MiXCR from the 5' RACE reads. The table shows under 150,000 distinct CDR3 sequences, with roughly 15% occurring only once. This material consisted of CD8+ T cells sorted from PBMCs, taken 5 days after the yellow fever booster vaccination. This chain joins TRBV5-1 and TRBJ2-1, with TRBD1 matching over 9 bases. The origin of this receptor is a man aged 18 to 30 who received the YFV17D yellow fever vaccine. The CDR3 DNA is TGCGCCAGCAGCTTGGGTGACAGGGGGTTCTACAATGAGCAGTTCTTC. Its translation is CASSLGDRGFYNEQFF.